The 16 T cell receptor beta chains in this list originate from one sample, sequenced in a study of T cell responses to AZD1222 COVID-19 vaccine. Some clones are missing from TCRdb's copy, which holds only in-frame ones; the method was immunoSEQ multiplex PCR. There are about 120,000 clones in the sample; around 88% occur only once, and around 9.6% lies in the top ten. Sequences were derived from peripheral blood, sampled on day 0 of AZD1222 vaccination. Receptors originate from an adult in good health.

This CDR3 is CASSPLSRSRPGYTF. The CDR3 bases are TGCGCCAGCAGCCCCTTAAGTCGCTCCCGGCCGGGCTACACCTTC. The chain employs TRBV5-1 and TRBJ1-2; D ambiguous. The V gene's germline CDR1 is SGHRS and CDR2 YFSETQ. The V end lost 4 bases, the J end lost 8 bases, and 21 bases lay between the germline ends. The CDR3 runs to 15 residues.

The gene calls are TRBV28 and TRBJ1-5, with D possibly matching TRBD1 (5 bases). Germline V gene lookup returns CDR1 MDHEN and CDR2 SYDVKM. The CDR3 loop spans 14 amino acids. Trimming left V 6 bases short and J 4 bases short, with 13 bases between. CDR3 nucleotides: TGTGCCAGCAGCCCCCTGGGGGTAAATCAGCCCCAGCATTTT. It is translated as CASSPLGVNQPQHF.

V and J are TRBV6-5 and TRBJ2-7; perhaps TRBD1 as D (5 bases). V lost 3 bases, J lost 0 bases, and 12 bases lay in between. Looked up from germline, CDR1 is MNHEY and CDR2 is SVGAGI. This CDR3 contains 15 residues. The CDR3 sequence is CASSYGYRSSYEQYF. The DNA of the CDR3 is TGTGCCAGCAGTTATGGTTACAGGAGCTCCTACGAGCAGTACTTC.

This chain connects TRBV19 to TRBJ2-4; 7 nucleotides line up with TRBD1. Germline V gene sequence: CDR1 LNHDA, CDR2 SQIVND (reference sequence). The CDR3 contains 20 residues. Trimming removed 0 bases from V and 1 base from J; junction bases left unmatched: 15. This CDR3 is CASSIDNRGPSVGAKNIQYF. CDR3 nucleotides: TGTGCCAGTAGTATAGATAACAGGGGACCGTCTGTCGGGGCCAAAAACATTCAGTACTTC.

The chain links TRBV7-9 to TRBJ1-1, with 9 bases identical to TRBD1. Germline CDR1 reads SEHNR; CDR2 reads FQNEAQ (reference sequence). This CDR3 has 15 amino acids. V lost 3 bases and J lost 4; bases outside the gene matches: 6. The CDR3 bases are TGTGCCAGCAGCTTGGGGGACAGGGTAGGCACTGAAGCTTTCTTT. Translation: CASSLGDRVGTEAFF. The whole variable domain, remainder taken from reference TRBV7-9 and TRBJ1-1, is DTGVSQNPRHKITKRGQNVTFRCDPISEHNRLYWYRQTLGQGPEFLTYFQNEAQLEKSRLLSDRFSAERPKGSFSTLEIQRTEQGDSAMYLCASSLGDRVGTEAFFGQGTRLTVV.

This chain uses TRBV3-1 (or the pseudogene TRBV3-2) with TRBJ2-3; 11 bases align to TRBD1. Germline V gene lookup returns CDR1 LGHDT and CDR2 YNNKEL (reference sequence). J was trimmed by 5 bases and V by 4 bases; bases with no gene match: 5. The CDR3 is 15 residues long. The CDR3 nucleotides read TGTGCCAGCAGCCCCGGACAGGGGGCTATAGATACGCAGTATTTT. Residues: CASSPGQGAIDTQYF.

The rearrangement uses TRBV9 and TRBJ2-3; D gene unclear. Germline CDR1 SGDLS, CDR2 YYNGEE. Trimming took off 3 bases at V and 2 bases at J, with 13 bases between the two ends. The CDR3 contains 15 residues. Written as DNA, the CDR3 is TGTGCCAGCAGCGCCGGTGAGACGACCACAGATACGCAGTATTTT. As protein: CASSAGETTTDTQYF.

In regard to this clone: The junction departs from germline at one end; a sequencing error may be responsible. The chain combines TRBV28 with TRBJ2-3; 10 positions match TRBD1. The CDR3 sequence is 12 residues long. Germline V gene sequence: CDR1 MDHEN, CDR2 SYDVKM. The CDR3 DNA reads as TGTGCCAGCAGTTTCAACCGGGACAGGGGCCATTTT. Residues: CASSFNRDRGHF. The full variable domain, with the rest looked up from reference TRBV28 and TRBJ2-3, is DVKVTQSSRYLVKRTGEKVFLECVQDMDHENMFWYRQDPGLGLRLIYFSYDVKMKEKGDIPEGYSVSREKKERFSLILESASTNQTSMYLCASSFNRDRGHFGPGTRLTVL.

In DNA, the CDR3 is TGTGCCAGCAGCATGCGGACACCAGATCAGCCCCAGCATTTT. Translating gives CASSMRTPDQPQHF. The chain uses TRBV6-6 and TRBJ1-5, with a tentative D call TRBD1 (5 bases). This CDR3 region has 14 residues. Germline assignment: CDR1 MNHNY and CDR2 SVGAGI (reference sequence). Between the trimmed V and J ends, which lost 6 bases and 5 bases, there was a span of 14 bases.

The chain has TRBV29-1 and TRBJ2-7; 12 bases are a match to TRBD2. The CDR3 is 13 residues long. Losses at the gene ends were 6 bases for V and 5 bases for J; bases not matched to a gene: 5. Germline V lookup: CDR1 SQVTM, CDR2 ANQGSEA. The CDR3 DNA is TGCAGCGTAAGACTAGCGGGGGCCAACGAGCAGTACTTC. Translation: CSVRLAGANEQYF.

CDR3 residues: CASSIDRAGYEQYF. For the CDR3, the DNA is TGTGCCAGTAGTATCGACAGGGCGGGCTACGAGCAGTACTTC. The rearrangement joins TRBV19 to TRBJ2-7, with 7 bases fitting TRBD1. The CDR3 loop spans 14 amino acids. Germline trimming cut 3 bases from V and 3 bases from J; bases unmatched to any gene: 5. Germline loops: CDR1 LNHDA, CDR2 SQIVND (reference sequence).

The chain joins TRBV28 to TRBJ1-5; D uncertain. V was pared by 6 bases and J by 0 bases, with 15 bases between. The CDR3 runs to 16 residues. Germline assignment: CDR1 MDHEN and CDR2 SYDVKM. The CDR3 spells CASSPRTPSSNQPQHF. The CDR3 region has the DNA TGTGCCAGCAGCCCGCGGACTCCGTCTAGCAATCAGCCCCAGCATTTT.

The chain has TRBV7-2 and TRBJ1-1, with D tentatively TRBD1 (5 bases). The V end was cut by 5 bases, the J end by 3 bases, with 19 bases between. CDR1 SGHTA and CDR2 FQGNSA come from the germline V gene. The CDR3 is 16 residues long. In nucleotides, the CDR3 is TGTGCCAGCAGCCTGGGACCCGCCGGATCTGACACTGAAGCTTTCTTT. Encoded protein: CASSLGPAGSDTEAFF.

The chain couples TRBV7-9 to TRBJ2-7, with 7 bases lining up with TRBD1. The V gene's germline CDR1 is SEHNR and CDR2 FQNEAQ (reference sequence). The length of the CDR3 is 15 residues. The V gene end was trimmed by 5 bases and the J gene end by 0 bases; junction bases not matched to a gene: 7. The chain's CDR3 is CASSPGQVSSYEQYF. The CDR3 region has the DNA TGTGCCAGCAGCCCTGGACAGGTTAGCTCCTACGAGCAGTACTTC.

The table lists this clone with a count of one. The gene calls are TRBV11-2 and TRBJ2-5; TRBD1 aligns across 10 bases. This CDR3 has 15 amino acids. Germline trimming cut 5 bases from V and 1 base from J; bases unmatched to any gene: 4. Germline V lookup: CDR1 SGHAT, CDR2 FQNNGV. CDR3 nucleotides: TGTGCCAGCAGCCCCTGGACAGGGGGCCAAGAGACCCAGTACTTC. Translating gives CASSPWTGGQETQYF.

J is TRBJ2-2 and V is TRBV7-2; possibly TRBD1 or TRBD2 for D (5 bases each). V dropped 6 bases and J dropped 0 bases, with 8 bases sitting between them. Germline V gene data show CDR1 as SGHTA and CDR2 as FQGNSA. The CDR3 covers 14 residues. This chain's CDR3 is CASRRGPNTGELFF. The CDR3 coding sequence is TGTGCCAGCAGACGGGGACCGAACACCGGGGAGCTGTTTTTT. Combining the CDR3 with reference TRBV7-2 and TRBJ2-2 gives the whole variable domain GAGVSQSPSNKVTEKGKDVELRCDPISGHTALYWYRQSLGQGLEFLIYFQGNSAPDKSGLPSDRFSAERTGGSVSTLTIQRTQQEDSAVYLCASRRGPNTGELFFGEGSRLTVL.